Shown below are 14 T cell receptor beta chains from a single sample sequenced in a study of T cell clonality in common variable immunodeficiency. Libraries were prepared by immunoSEQ multiplex PCR; TCRdb keeps only in-frame clonotypes and omits some of them. Recorded here are some 52,000 clones, none singletons. The specimen was peripheral blood mononuclear cells. The receptors originated from a person aged 18-70 years in good health.

This clone was found many times. The read ends 3 residues early relative to the CDR3; the germline J gene fills the gap. The V gene is TRBV6-4, the J gene TRBJ2-2; tentative D call: TRBD1 (5 bases). Germline CDR1 is MRHNA and CDR2 is SNTAGT. Trimming took off 2 bases at V and 4 bases at J, with 5 bases between the two ends. The CDR3 has 13 amino acids. The CDR3 region is CASSDRGTGELFF. The sequenced CDR3 bases are TGTGCCAGCAGTGACAGGGGCACCGGGGAG.

This clone was counted at least ten times. The missing CDR3 end, 3 residues past where the read stops, is filled in from the germline J gene. The rearrangement joins TRBV19 to TRBJ1-3; D possibly corresponds to TRBD1 (5 bases). V shed 5 bases and J shed 0 bases, with 11 bases lying between them. This CDR3 region has 15 residues. Looked up from germline, CDR1 is LNHDA and CDR2 is SQIVND (reference sequence). The sequenced CDR3 bases are TGTGCCAGTAGTCCCGACAGTAGCTCTGGAAACACC. This sequence encodes CASSPDSSSGNT. The CDR3 in full is CASSPDSSSGNTIYF.

This clone has only a few counts. The CDR3 end falls 3 residues outside the read, so it is completed with the germline J gene. J is TRBJ1-1 and V is TRBV2; D ambiguous. CDR3 length: 15 residues. From germline, CDR1 is SNHLY and CDR2 FYNNEI. The V end lost 1 base, the J end lost 2 bases, and 11 bases lay between the germline ends. Incomplete CDR3 DNA: TGTGCCAGCAGTGAAGTCTACCTCAAAAACACTGAA. The encoded protein is CASSEVYLKNTE. The whole CDR3 sequence is CASSEVYLKNTEAFF.

This clone has a count of ten or more. The CDR3 goes on 3 residues after the read ends, and that part is filled in from the germline J gene. The chain recombines TRBV6-4 with TRBJ2-1, with TRBD1 as a possible D gene (5 bases). Germline values: CDR1 MRHNA, CDR2 SNTAGT. This CDR3 region has 15 residues. Between the trimmed V and J ends, which lost 1 base and 6 bases, there was a span of 13 bases. The DNA read from the CDR3 is TGTGCCAGCAGTGACTTGGCAGGGAAGGGCAATGAG. Translated: CASSDLAGKGNE. The whole CDR3 sequence reads CASSDLAGKGNEQFF.

This clone was counted ten times or more. The read gets to within 3 residues of the CDR3 end, and the germline J gene fills in the rest. The rearrangement uses TRBV6-1 and TRBJ2-7; weak D call: TRBD1 (6 bases). CDR1 and CDR2 from the germline V gene are MNHNS and SASEGT. CDR3 size: 14 residues. The V end was cut by 6 bases, the J end by 2 bases, with 14 bases between. The CDR3: CASSELGDTYEQYF. The DNA read from the CDR3 is TGTGCCAGCAGCGAACTGGGGGACACCTACGAG.

This clone was picked up many times. The CDR3 sequence: CAISPGGRATNTGELFF. The covered CDR3 bases are TGTGCCATCAGTCCCGGCGGGAGGGCCACGAACACCGGGGAG. The chain has TRBV10-3 and TRBJ2-2, with 9 bases that match TRBD2. The read falls 3 residues short of the CDR3 end, and the missing part is taken from the germline J gene. Germline CDR1 is ENHRY and CDR2 is SYGVKD. The J segment lost 0 bases and the V segment lost 5 bases, leaving 7 bases of the junction unmatched. CDR3 length equals 17 residues.

The sample holds a few counts of this clone. The CDR3 end is not reached by the read, which stops 3 residues before it; the germline J gene fills it in. The rearrangement joins TRBV7-9 to TRBJ2-2; D call uncertain. The V end was cut by 5 bases, the J end by 4 bases, with 11 bases between. This CDR3 has 14 residues. Germline CDR1 and CDR2: SEHNR and FQNEAQ (reference sequence). The sequenced part of the CDR3 DNA is TGTGCCAGCAGCACGAAAGCGATCACCGGGGAG. The encoded protein is CASSTKAITGE. From start to end, the CDR3 is CASSTKAITGELFF.

This clone has a handful of counts. A single base separates this from a much larger clone, so it may be a read error. The read stops 3 residues short of the end of the CDR3; the missing end is completed from the germline J gene. The sample contains more than one DNA sequence encoding this CDR3. V gene TRBV30 combines with J gene TRBJ1-3, with 9 bases that match TRBD1. Germline CDR1 is GTSNPN and CDR2 is SVGIG (reference sequence). There are 16 residues in the CDR3. CDR3 region: CAWSGDRVPSGNTIYF. Incomplete CDR3 DNA: TGTGCCTGGAGCGGGGACAGGGTTCCGTCTGGAAACACA.

This clone appeared many times. The CDR3 end falls 3 residues outside the read, so it is completed with the germline J gene. Other DNA sequences within the sample encode an identical CDR3. The chain joins TRBV2 to TRBJ2-5, with D unclear. V dropped 3 bases and J dropped 1 base, with 3 bases sitting between them. Looked up from germline, CDR1 is SNHLY and CDR2 is FYNNEI. The length of the CDR3 is 12 residues. The CDR3 loop is CASSDSQETQYF. The DNA read from the CDR3 is TGTGCCAGCAGTGACAGCCAAGAGACC.

This clone was detected ten times or more. From the germline J gene comes the end of the CDR3, since the read stops 3 residues before it. J is TRBJ1-2 and V is TRBV11-2, with 10 bases fitting TRBD1. Germline CDR1 and CDR2: SGHAT and FQNNGV. The CDR3 spans 15 residues. Trimming removed 5 bases from V and 4 bases from J; junction bases left unmatched: 7. The chain's CDR3 is CASSKTGGDPYGYTF. The CDR3 bases that were read are TGTGCCAGCAGCAAGACAGGGGGCGACCCCTATGGC.

This clone was counted ten times or more. The CDR3 end is not reached by the read, which stops 3 residues before it; the germline J gene fills it in. V usage is TRBV30 and J usage is TRBJ1-2; 7 bases fit TRBD1. V gave up 4 bases and J gave up 5 bases; unmatched junction bases: 4. The germline CDR1 and CDR2 sequences are GTSNPN and SVGIG (reference sequence). The CDR3 consists of 12 residues. CDR3 sequence: CAWNRGGYGYTF. The sequenced part of the CDR3 DNA is TGTGCCTGGAACAGGGGAGGGTATGGC.

This clone was found many times. Read data end 3 residues before the CDR3 end; the end is taken from the germline J gene. The chain couples TRBV30 to TRBJ1-5, with D perhaps matching TRBD1 (5 bases). The CDR3 spans 13 residues. Between the trimmed V and J ends, which lost 5 bases and 6 bases, there was a span of 14 bases. Germline CDR1 is GTSNPN and CDR2 is SVGIG (reference sequence). The sequenced CDR3 bases are TGTGCCTGGGCCTCCTCGGGGGGTCAGCCC. As protein: CAWASSGGQP. The entire CDR3 protein is CAWASSGGQPQHF.

This clone was seen repeatedly, ten times or more. The CDR3 extends 3 residues past the end of the read, so its final part is completed from the germline J gene. The V call is TRBV30, the J call TRBJ2-3, with 10 bases that match TRBD2. CDR1 and CDR2 from the germline V gene are GTSNPN and SVGIG (reference sequence). This CDR3 has 12 residues. CDR3 DNA, as far as it was read: TGTGGGGCTAGCGGGAGTGGGAATACG. Translation gives CGASGSGNT. The CDR3, in full, reads CGASGSGNTQYF.

In this sample, this clone turned up many times. The CDR3 extends 3 residues past the end of the read, so its final part is completed from the germline J gene. The V call is TRBV5-1, the J call TRBJ1-1; D possibly corresponds to TRBD1 (5 bases). Germline V gene sequence: CDR1 SGHRS, CDR2 YFSETQ. Trimming took off 4 bases at V and 1 base at J, with 17 bases between the two ends. The CDR3 extends over 16 amino acids. CDR3 residues: CASSPGPGGTNTEAFF. The sequenced part of the CDR3 DNA is TGCGCCAGCAGCCCAGGGCCGGGGGGAACGAACACTGAA.